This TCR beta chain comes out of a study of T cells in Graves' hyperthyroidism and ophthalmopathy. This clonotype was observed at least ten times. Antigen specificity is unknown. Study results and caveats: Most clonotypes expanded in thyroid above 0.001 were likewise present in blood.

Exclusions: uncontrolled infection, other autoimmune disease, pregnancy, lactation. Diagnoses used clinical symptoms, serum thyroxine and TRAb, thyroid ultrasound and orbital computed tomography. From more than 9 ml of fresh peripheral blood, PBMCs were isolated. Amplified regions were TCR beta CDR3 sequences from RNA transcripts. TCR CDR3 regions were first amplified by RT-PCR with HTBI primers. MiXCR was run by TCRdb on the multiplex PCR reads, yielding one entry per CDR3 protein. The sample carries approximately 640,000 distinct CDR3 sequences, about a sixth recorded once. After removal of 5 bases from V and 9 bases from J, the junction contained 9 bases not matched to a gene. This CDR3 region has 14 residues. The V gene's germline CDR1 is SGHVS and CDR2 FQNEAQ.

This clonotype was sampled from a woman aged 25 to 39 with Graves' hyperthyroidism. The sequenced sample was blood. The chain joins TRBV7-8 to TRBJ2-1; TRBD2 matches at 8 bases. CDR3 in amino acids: CASSTPGLGTEQFF. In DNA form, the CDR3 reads TGTGCCAGCAGCACCCCGGGACTAGGGACTGAGCAGTTCTTC.